The 9 T cell receptor beta chains below come from one sample, sequenced in a study of response to subunit inactivated influenza vaccine. One entry per CDR3 protein, called by TCRdb with MiXCR from the RT-PCR reads. This table holds around 200,000 distinct CDR3 sequences, about 9% found once. The sample in question was non-naive T cells sorted from PBMCs, obtained on the day of vaccination. The origin of the receptors is a man in his fifties or sixties who received an inactivated influenza vaccine.

This clonotype was found a few times. The chain uses TRBV20-1 and TRBJ1-4; D is perhaps TRBD1 (5 bases). The CDR3 runs 13 residues. The germline V gene encodes CDR1 DFQATT and CDR2 SNEGSKA (reference sequence). The CDR3 region has the DNA TGCAGGGCAACCCCGGGGACTCGGGAAAAACTGTTTTTT. Its translation is CRATPGTREKLFF.

At least ten counts were recorded for this clonotype. V usage is TRBV15 and J usage is TRBJ1-5; possibly TRBD1 for D (6 bases). The CDR3 consists of 15 residues. Trimming cost V 1 base and J 4 bases, with 11 bases left between them. Per the germline V gene, CDR1 is LNHNV and CDR2 is YYDKDF (reference sequence). As DNA, the CDR3 is TGTGCCACCAGCAGAGGGGGGGGCCGAAATCAGCCCCAGCATTTT. Translation: CATSRGGGRNQPQHF.

This clonotype was picked up a small number of times. V usage is TRBV6-1 and J usage is TRBJ2-7; D may correspond to TRBD1 or TRBD2 (5 bases each). Trimming removed 5 bases from V and 1 base from J, with 12 bases in between. Germline-derived CDR1 and CDR2 are MNHNS and SASEGT. CDR3 size: 14 residues. CDR3 nucleotides: TGTGCCAGCAGTAGGGACGGCCCTTCCTACGAGCAGTACTTC. It codes for CASSRDGPSYEQYF.

Note on this clonotype: Since a much larger clone is just one base distant, this may be a read error. The V and J genes are TRBV6-2 or TRBV6-3 and TRBJ1-1; D is unresolved. The CDR3 consists of 12 residues. Trimming pared 11 bases from V and 0 bases from J, leaving 10 bases between. The V gene's germline CDR1 is MNHEY and CDR2 SVGEGT. As DNA, the CDR3 is TGTGCCGCCCTCCGTTTGAACACTGAAGCTTTCTTT. This gives the protein CAALRLNTEAFF.

This clonotype was recorded many times. The J gene is TRBJ1-2, the V gene TRBV5-1; 9 nucleotides agree with TRBD1. Germline loops: CDR1 SGHRS, CDR2 YFSETQ. This CDR3 contains 15 residues. The trim removed 7 bases at V and 0 bases at J, leaving 7 bases unmatched. CDR3 sequence: CASAMGQGANYGYTF. CDR3 DNA sequence: TGCGCCAGCGCCATGGGACAGGGAGCTAACTATGGCTACACCTTC.

This clonotype was seen many times. V is TRBV7-8 and J is TRBJ2-1; D possibly corresponds to TRBD1 (6 bases). From germline, CDR1 is SGHVS and CDR2 FQNEAQ. CDR3 length: 15 amino acids. V gave up 1 base and J gave up 8 bases, with 15 bases separating them. CDR3 sequence reads: CASSLDGGGFDEQFF. For the CDR3, the DNA is TGTGCCAGCAGCTTAGATGGGGGCGGGTTCGATGAGCAGTTCTTC.

This clonotype was seen ten or more times. The gene calls are TRBV7-9 and TRBJ2-5, with D possibly matching TRBD2 (5 bases). Trimming shortened V by 1 base and J by 3 bases, and 9 bases separated the two germline ends. Germline V gives CDR1 SEHNR, CDR2 FQNEAQ (reference sequence). The length of the CDR3 is 14 residues. The CDR3 DNA reads as TGTGCCAGCAGCTTAGGGGGAGAGAAAGAGACCCAGTACTTC. It is translated as CASSLGGEKETQYF.

The gene calls are TRBV7-9 and TRBJ2-7; possibly TRBD1 for D (5 bases). The germline V gene encodes CDR1 SEHNR and CDR2 FQNEAQ (reference sequence). V lost 1 base to trimming and J lost 1 base, with 5 bases between them. The CDR3 extends over 13 amino acids. Here the CDR3 DNA reads TGTGCCAGCAGCTTAGACAGGTCCTACGAGCAGTACTTC. It is translated as CASSLDRSYEQYF.

The V call is TRBV7-9, the J call TRBJ1-1; D gene ambiguous. The CDR3 is 12 amino acids. Trimming removed 1 base from V and 6 bases from J, with 6 bases in between. Per germline, CDR1 SEHNR and CDR2 FQNEAQ (reference sequence). The CDR3 reads CASSLGGSEAFF. In DNA, the CDR3 is TGTGCCAGCAGCTTAGGAGGGTCTGAAGCTTTCTTT.